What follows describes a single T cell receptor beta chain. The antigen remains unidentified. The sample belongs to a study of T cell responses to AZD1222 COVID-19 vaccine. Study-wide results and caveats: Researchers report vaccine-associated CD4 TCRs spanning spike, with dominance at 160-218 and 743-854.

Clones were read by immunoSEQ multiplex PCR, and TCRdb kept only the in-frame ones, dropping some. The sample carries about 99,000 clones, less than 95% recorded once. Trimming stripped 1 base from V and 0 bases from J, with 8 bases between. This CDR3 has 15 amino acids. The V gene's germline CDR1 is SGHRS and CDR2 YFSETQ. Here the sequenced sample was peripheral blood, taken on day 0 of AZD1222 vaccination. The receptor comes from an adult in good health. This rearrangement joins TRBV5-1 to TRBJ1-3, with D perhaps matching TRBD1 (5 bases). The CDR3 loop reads CASSLSGASGNTIYF. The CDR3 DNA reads TGCGCCAGCAGCTTGAGTGGGGCCTCTGGAAACACCATATATTTT.